Described below is a single TCR beta chain sequence and its context. The record originates from a study of blood T cell repertoires in COVID-19. Overall study: Sites across the United States, Italy and Spain contributed samples from acute and convalescent COVID-19.

Here immunoSEQ multiplex PCR was the method, and the copy in TCRdb shows in-frame clones only, minus some. The table lists tens of thousands of clones, over 80% of them singletons, with 10% to 15% in the top ten. The germline gives CDR1 SSHAT, CDR2 FNYEAQ (reference sequence). The V end lost 6 bases, the J end lost 6 bases, and 21 bases lay between the germline ends. This CDR3 comprises 16 residues. The sequenced sample consisted of peripheral blood. V gene TRBV7-7 combines with J gene TRBJ1-5, with TRBD1 as a possible D gene (5 bases). This TCR came from a human donor in a cohort sampled during active COVID-19. In nucleotides, the CDR3 is TGTGCCAGCAGTTCAGACGGAACAGGTATGTCTCAGCCCCAGCATTTT. Its protein product is CASSSDGTGMSQPQHF.